This entry features one TCR beta chain sequence. Its antigen remains undetermined. No base qualities exist here, and no much larger clone lies one base off it. TCRbeta CDR3 regions were amplified from genomic DNA by means of the immunoSEQ Assay, a bias-controlled multiplex PCR. For the original study's pipeline: Nucleated cell counts per sample were estimated from amplification of reference gene primers within the assay. To quantify the absolute abundance of each unique TCRbeta CDR3 rearrangement, sequence reads were collapsed and filtered. Productive Simpson clonality was computed per sample as the square root of Simpson's diversity index over productive rearrangements. The table was pulled from immuneACCESS by TCRdb, which kept in-frame rearrangements only. Such tables lose some clones; where checked, under half of the loss comes from unresolved V genes, and the rest has no known cause. Clone size and V and J calls were adopted from that table, with D and trimming inferred from the DNA. The sample yields some 270,000 clones; approximately 86% were counted once. The ten top clones hold roughly 8.5% of the sample.

The sample comes from a study of blood T cell repertoires in COVID-19 (dated by TCRdb to the early 2020s). For the study in its entirety: Samples from collaborators originated in the United States, Italy and Spain and spanned both the acute and convalescent phases of COVID-19. The prospective study material was composed of cDNA or gDNA derived from T cells, B-cell-depleted T cells, or PBMCs. Deeply sampled blood TCRbeta repertoires from subjects exposed to, actively infected with, or recovered from COVID-19 were included in the dataset. The repertoires were released in a freely available public database intended as a resource for research on the immune response to SARS-CoV-2. Samples came from the ongoing ImmuneRACE study (first 160 participants) plus 1,254 subjects from 6 global collaborators. Nearly every sample came with metadata listing a de-identified subject ID, COVID-19 status, age in years and sex. HLA class I and class II types, where available, came from metadata supplied by the sample provider rather than from assay-based typing. The full study reports these points: How much clinical and demographic metadata was included differed by source and by participant, and the metadata was provided uncurated.

Whole blood was collected in K2EDTA tubes by collaborating institutions according to the institutions' own protocols. Collaborator samples were shipped for TCRbeta analysis as frozen whole blood, isolated PBMCs, or DNA extracted from either sample type. Ends trimmed: V by 6 bases, J by 0 bases; bases unmatched to a gene: 4. Reading the germline V gene gives CDR1 SGHTA and CDR2 FQGTGA. The CDR3 holds 15 amino acids from the cysteine to the phenylalanine. Of all the DNA, just the CDR3 is kept, 45 bases in frame from base 1. The sample taken for sequencing was peripheral blood. The chain links TRBV7-3 with TRBJ2-1; 8 bases in between match TRBD2. The TCR originated in a man aged 40-49 years with active or convalescent COVID-19. The DNA sequence is given as TGTGCCAGCAGTCGCGGGGGGAGCTCCTACAATGAGCAGTTCTTC. Translated, this gives CASSRGGSSYNEQFF.